The 19 T cell receptor beta chains listed next were all sequenced from one sample in a study of identical twins. TCRdb ran MiXCR on the 5' RACE reads and lists one entry per CDR3 protein. Counted here are around 530,000 distinct CDR3 sequences, roughly 15% occurring once; the ten biggest clones make up about 0.47%. This sample was also put to use in a study of yellow fever vaccine responses in identical twins.

Sequencing used CD4+ T cells sorted from blood. Every receptor here comes from a woman aged 18-29 years in good health.

The rearrangement links TRBV5-1 to TRBJ2-7; D possibly corresponds to TRBD2 (6 bases). Trimming took off 0 bases at V and 3 bases at J, with 13 bases between the two ends. This CDR3 is built from 15 residues. The germline V gene has CDR1 SGHRS and CDR2 YFSETQ. In DNA, the CDR3 is TGCGCCAGCAGCTTGGGGGGGGTTGGGGACTACGAGCAGTACGTC. As protein: CASSLGGVGDYEQYV.

This clonotype has just a few counts. The chain recombines TRBV6-1 with TRBJ1-1; D perhaps matches TRBD1 (5 bases). CDR1 MNHNS and CDR2 SASEGT come from the germline V gene. Trimming pared 2 bases from V and 0 bases from J, leaving 10 bases between. The CDR3 spans 15 residues. CDR3: CASSEPGRMNTEAFF. CDR3 nucleotide sequence: TGTGCCAGCAGTGAACCAGGGCGGATGAACACTGAAGCTTTCTTT.

The rearrangement uses TRBV7-8 and TRBJ1-6; D not resolved. Germline CDR1 reads SGHVS; CDR2 reads FQNEAQ. V was shortened by 2 bases and J by 8 bases, with 16 bases between the two germline ends. The CDR3 runs to 16 residues. CDR3 in amino acids: CASSLYAEGGYSPLHF. The CDR3 bases are TGTGCCAGCAGCTTATACGCAGAGGGAGGGTATTCACCCCTCCACTTT.

The chain couples TRBV3-1 to TRBJ1-1; possible D gene TRBD1, 6 bases. Germline V gene data show CDR1 as LGHDT and CDR2 as YNNKEL (reference sequence). V dropped 3 bases and J dropped 7 bases, with 9 bases sitting between them. CDR3 length: 12 residues. The CDR3 DNA follows: TGTGCCAGCAGCCAGGGGGCCTTTGAAGCTTTCTTT. Amino acids: CASSQGAFEAFF. The whole variable domain, filled in from reference TRBV3-1 and TRBJ1-1, reads DTAVSQTPKYLVTQMGNDKSIKCEQNLGHDTMYWYKQDSKKFLKIMFSYNNKELIINETVPNRFSPKSPDKAHLNLHINSLELGDSAVYFCASSQGAFEAFFGQGTRLTVV.

Details on this clonotype: This sequence may be a read error, since a much larger clone differs from it by one base. CDR3 coding DNA: TGCTGTGCTAGGGGACTAGCGGGGGACTCCTACAATGAGCAGTTCTTC. Translation gives CCARGLAGDSYNEQFF. The gene calls are TRBV20-1 and TRBJ2-1; 14 nucleotides align to TRBD2. The CDR3 runs to 16 residues. Germline V gives CDR1 DFQATT, CDR2 SNEGSKA (reference sequence).

This clonotype was seen only a few times. The V call is TRBV20-1, the J call TRBJ2-4, with 8 positions matching TRBD2. The trim removed 5 bases at V and 1 base at J, leaving 4 bases unmatched. Germline V gives CDR1 DFQATT, CDR2 SNEGSKA (reference sequence). The CDR3 runs to 14 residues. CDR3 in amino acids: CSAPGGVAKNIQYF. The DNA of the CDR3 is TGCAGTGCTCCCGGGGGGGTGGCCAAAAACATTCAGTACTTC.

A few counts support this clonotype. This chain joins TRBV9 and TRBJ2-1; 7 bases are shared with TRBD1. V lost 4 bases and J lost 9; bases outside the gene matches: 10. The CDR3 is 14 amino acids. Looked up from germline, CDR1 is SGDLS and CDR2 is YYNGEE. CDR3 nucleotide sequence: TGTGCCAGCAGCTCCCAGACAGGGCAGGCTGAGCAGTTCTTC. Translating gives CASSSQTGQAEQFF.

The sample holds a few counts of this clonotype. This chain links TRBV7-7 with TRBJ2-5; no clear D. In germline, CDR1 is SSHAT, CDR2 FNYEAQ (reference sequence). Between the trimmed V and J ends, which lost 1 base and 4 bases, there was a span of 10 bases. This CDR3 comprises 14 residues. CDR3 in amino acids: CASSLGLLGETQYF. The CDR3 DNA sequence: TGTGCCAGCAGCTTAGGGCTTTTGGGAGAGACCCAGTACTTC.

This clonotype was seen more than once but under ten times. The chain joins TRBV24-1 to TRBJ2-5; D may correspond to TRBD1 or TRBD2 (5 bases each). The V gene's germline CDR1 is KGHDR and CDR2 SFDVKD. V dropped 3 bases and J dropped 0 bases, with 10 bases sitting between them. CDR3 size: 15 residues. For the CDR3, the DNA is TGTGCCACCAGTGATCCGGGACCGTACCAAGAGACCCAGTACTTC. Translating it yields CATSDPGPYQETQYF.

There are a few counts of this clonotype. This rearrangement joins TRBV2 to TRBJ1-3; possible D gene TRBD1, 6 bases. The CDR3 covers 15 residues. V was clipped by 5 bases and J by 2 bases, with 13 bases between them. Germline CDR1 and CDR2: SNHLY and FYNNEI. CDR3 residues: CASSLDRNTGNTIYF. CDR3 DNA sequence: TGTGCCAGCAGTCTCGACAGGAACACTGGAAACACCATATATTTT.

This clonotype came up many times. This chain links TRBV5-1 with TRBJ2-1; TRBD2 might be the D (6 bases). The CDR3 consists of 14 residues. Trimming cost V 3 bases and J 9 bases, with 16 bases left between them. CDR1 and CDR2 from the germline V gene are SGHRS and YFSETQ. The CDR3 here is CASSSGLTWGEQFF. The CDR3, as DNA: TGCGCCAGCAGCTCGGGACTCACCTGGGGTGAGCAGTTCTTC.

About this clonotype itself: A junction boundary mismatches the germline segment, possibly from a read error. The V gene is TRBV5-6, the J gene TRBJ1-1; tentative D call: TRBD1 (5 bases). The CDR3 covers 15 residues. Germline V gene sequence: CDR1 SGHDT, CDR2 YYEEEE. CDR3 loop: CASSWPGTENTGAFF. CDR3 bases: TGTGCCAGCAGCTGGCCTGGGACGGAGAACACTGGAGCTTTCTTT.

This clonotype was picked up a small number of times. This chain joins TRBV2 and TRBJ2-5; D is unclear. The CDR3 has 11 residues. Germline V gene sequence: CDR1 SNHLY, CDR2 FYNNEI. Trimming shortened V by 6 bases and J by 5 bases, and 7 bases separated the two germline ends. The CDR3 bases are TGTGCCAGCAGGGAGTTGGAGACCCAGTACTTC. Its translation: CASRELETQYF.

This chain links TRBV7-9 with TRBJ2-1; maybe TRBD2 (6 bases). Germline V gene lookup returns CDR1 SEHNR and CDR2 FQNEAQ (reference sequence). This CDR3 spans 16 amino acids. With 1 base removed from V and 0 bases from J, the gap between germline ends came to 10 bases. The CDR3 DNA is TGTGCCAGCAGCTTAGGGGCGGGGAGCTCCTACAATGAGCAGTTCTTC. As protein: CASSLGAGSSYNEQFF.

Many counts were recorded for this clonotype. The chain links TRBV14 to TRBJ2-3, with D perhaps TRBD2 (6 bases). Deletions cut 1 base from V and 14 bases from J, with 16 bases between. The V gene's germline CDR1 is SGHDN and CDR2 FVKESK. This CDR3 comprises 13 residues. The CDR3 region is CASSQATSRALYF. The CDR3 bases are TGTGCCAGCAGCCAAGCTACTAGCAGGGCACTGTATTTT.

The chain joins TRBV12-3 or TRBV12-4 to TRBJ1-1, with D perhaps matching TRBD1 (6 bases). The CDR3 covers 13 residues. The V end was cut by 7 bases, the J end by 7 bases, with 16 bases between. The CDR3 is CASISLKGVEAFF. CDR3 DNA: TGTGCCAGCATATCCCTAAAGGGGGTTGAAGCTTTCTTT.

This clonotype was seen a few times. This chain joins TRBV6-5 and TRBJ2-1; 7 nucleotides align to TRBD2. V was pared by 5 bases and J by 8 bases, with 9 bases of the junction left unmatched. The CDR3 has 14 amino acids. Germline CDR1 is MNHEY and CDR2 is SVGAGI. The CDR3 loop is CASSNGGGFHEQFF. For the CDR3, the DNA is TGTGCCAGCAGTAACGGGGGAGGGTTCCATGAGCAGTTCTTC.

This clonotype occurred a few times. The chain joins TRBV5-1 to TRBJ1-1; D call uncertain. V lost 0 bases to trimming and J lost 0 bases, with 15 bases between them. This CDR3 region has 17 residues. CDR1 and CDR2 (germline): SGHRS, YFSETQ. The CDR3 region is CASSLGIPSVLNTEAFF. For the CDR3, the DNA is TGCGCCAGCAGCTTGGGAATCCCCTCTGTACTGAACACTGAAGCTTTCTTT.

This clonotype appeared a few times. This chain joins TRBV24-1 and TRBJ2-3; D is unclear. Trimming pared 6 bases from V and 1 base from J, leaving 10 bases between. Germline assignment: CDR1 KGHDR and CDR2 SFDVKD. The CDR3 covers 14 residues. The CDR3 protein is CATSLDLRTDTQYF. The CDR3 DNA is TGTGCCACCAGTCTGGACCTACGCACAGATACGCAGTATTTT.